These T cell receptor beta chains were read from a single sample in a study of blood T cell repertoires in COVID-19. Clones were read by immunoSEQ multiplex PCR, and TCRdb kept only the in-frame ones, dropping some. This table holds 100,000 to 130,000 clones, approximately 70% found once. Input material: peripheral blood. Receptor source: a woman between 40 and 50 years old with acute or convalescent COVID-19. Both conserved end residues are part of each CDR3.

len	j_gene	v_gene	CDR3aa
15	TRBJ1-4	TRBV4-1	CASSQLQGIYEKLFF
13	TRBJ1-2	TRBV29-1	CSAGQMGNYGYTF
15	TRBJ2-5	TRBV11-2	CASSSWTGGLETQYF
14	TRBJ1-1	TRBV19	CASSRGGGLSEAFF
16	TRBJ2-1	TRBV7-2	CASSLSGAMDYNEQFF
15	TRBJ2-1	TRBV15	CATSGGLAGVNEQFF
16	TRBJ2-7	TRBV27	CASSSIIQGRNYEQYF
14	TRBJ1-2	TRBV6-5	CASSPFPQVYGYTF
14	TRBJ1-3	TRBV7-9	CASSLSRSGNTIYF
14	TRBJ2-4	TRBV28	CASSTTQGANIQYF
13	TRBJ2-3	TRBV28	CASEGLVGDTQYF
16	TRBJ1-1	TRBV7-9	CASSPPDGGLNTEAFF
12	TRBJ1-5	TRBV28	CASSPGNQPQHF
17	TRBJ1-5	TRBV5-5	CASSLGVPMAGNQPQHF
15	TRBJ2-4	TRBV4-3	CASSQEGQPGDIQYF
14	TRBJ1-5	TRBV30	CAWSLNSDNQPQHF
14	TRBJ1-5	TRBV7-9	CASSSGSSNQPQHF
15	TRBJ2-7	TRBV10-2	CASSESDRYGYEQYF
15	TRBJ2-7	TRBV5-1	CASSGGQGGSYEQYF
12	TRBJ2-7	TRBV18	CATGTGRNEQYF
15	TRBJ2-7	TRBV5-4	CASSSAGTGGYEQYF
14	TRBJ2-7	TRBV18	CASSPQGGPYEQYF
17	TRBJ2-2	TRBV9	CASSVGQGLADSGELFF
14	TRBJ2-1	TRBV10-2	CASTGGSSYNEQFF
14	TRBJ1-2	TRBV6-5	CASTRGQGNYGYTF
16	TRBJ2-1	TRBV6-5	CASSYSPGQGNNEQFF
14	TRBJ1-2	TRBV6-5	CASRTGQVVYGYTF
13	TRBJ1-2	TRBV7-2	CASSFAENYGYTF
14	TRBJ2-7	TRBV28	CASKGGGSLDEQYF
17	TRBJ2-2	TRBV19	CASSIRTSGGATGELFF
15	TRBJ1-5	TRBV28	CASKQTGGGNQPQHF